This TCR beta chain was sequenced for a study of beta chain features in type 1 diabetes. Germline V gives CDR1 SGHNT, CDR2 YYREEE (reference sequence). V lost 2 bases to trimming and J lost 2 bases; unmatched junction nucleotides: 7. This CDR3 has 15 residues. The authors reverse transcribed all of the isolated RNA, so sequencing captured expressed TCRB transcripts. The protocol was immunoSEQ multiplex PCR, while the TCRdb copy is restricted to in-frame clones and leaves out a portion. The sample consists of around 280,000 clones, approximately 15% of them appearing once. One heparinised blood draw averaging roughly 100 mL was given by each donor. CD4+ cells of the naive, central memory, regulatory and stem cell-like memory types were sorted via CD45RO/CCR7/CD25/CD127/CD95/CD27. Study-level points and caveats: Whether TCRB rearrangement is influenced by HLA type went unresolved here. People with Type 1 diabetes carried modestly yet significantly shorter TCRB CDR3s in all four CD4+ subsets.

This clone was picked up a small number of times. What it recognizes is unknown. The TCR was taken from a man in his late teens or twenties with type 1 diabetes. This chain connects TRBV5-4 to TRBJ2-7; 7 positions agree with TRBD1. Material: naive CD4+ T cells from blood. CDR3 sequence (DNA): TGTGCCAGCAGCTTACGACAGGGCTCAACCTACGAGCAGTACTTC. Translating it yields CASSLRQGSTYEQYF.